Presented here are 6 T cell receptor beta chains from one specimen sequenced in a study of blood T cells in healthy people across ages. Together with a sample-barcoded 5' primer, a J-beta primer mix was included in a second PCR lasting about 7 to 11 cycles. A single record per CDR3 protein comes from TCRdb applying MiXCR to the 5' RACE reads. This sample has more than 750,000 distinct CDR3 sequences, with just under 30% found just once. The same specimen was also included in a second study, on T cells of mothers and their children.

The sequencing sample was made of blood. The source of these receptors is a woman between 40 and 55 years old in good health.

This clonotype was seen only a few times. V gene TRBV9 combines with J gene TRBJ2-3, with TRBD2 identical over 9 bases. V lost 3 bases, J lost 4 bases, and 9 bases stayed unmatched. From germline, CDR1 is SGDLS and CDR2 YYNGEE. CDR3 size: 16 residues. The CDR3 nucleotides are TGTGCCAGCAGCGAAGAGGCGGGGGGGCTGCCAGATACGCAGTATTTT. Amino acids: CASSEEAGGLPDTQYF.

The chain carries TRBV7-6 and TRBJ1-2; 8 bases fit TRBD1. Germline-derived CDR1 and CDR2 are SGHVS and FNYEAQ. This CDR3 spans 16 amino acids. The V and J ends lost 1 base and 6 bases, in that order; junction bases with no gene match: 10. CDR3: CASSLEGGQASNGYTF. For the CDR3, the DNA is TGTGCCAGCAGCTTAGAGGGGGGACAGGCGTCGAATGGCTACACCTTC.

This clonotype was found many times. This chain links TRBV2 with TRBJ1-4, with D hard to call. Per germline, CDR1 SNHLY and CDR2 FYNNEI. Trimming left V 1 base short and J 2 bases short, with 11 bases between. The CDR3 covers 16 residues. The CDR3, as DNA: TGTGCCAGCAGTGAAGGTGGTGGCATGACTAATGAAAAACTGTTTTTT. Amino acids: CASSEGGGMTNEKLFF.

This clonotype was detected a few times. This chain's CDR3 is CASSVILTNYGYTF. Written as DNA, the CDR3 is TGTGCCAGCAGTGTGATACTCACTAACTATGGCTACACCTTC. V is TRBV28 and J is TRBJ1-2; D not resolved. This CDR3 comprises 14 residues. The germline gives CDR1 MDHEN, CDR2 SYDVKM. The V gene lost 5 bases and the J gene lost 0 bases, with 10 bases spanning the gap.

A remark on this clonotype: The junction and the germline gene differ at one end; a read error may be behind it. The chain employs TRBV2 and TRBJ2-7; 11 positions match TRBD1. The length of the CDR3 is 15 residues. Germline V gene lookup returns CDR1 SNHLY and CDR2 FYNNEI. This CDR3 reads CASTDRTGGGYGQYF. As DNA, the CDR3 is TGTGCCAGCACCGATCGGACAGGGGGCGGCTACGGGCAGTACTTC.

This clonotype has only a few counts. This chain connects TRBV29-1 to TRBJ2-3; tentatively, D is TRBD1 (5 bases). The CDR3 runs to 15 residues. Trimming stripped 2 bases from V and 0 bases from J, with 12 bases between. Germline lookup yields CDR1 SQVTM and CDR2 ANQGSEA. This CDR3 reads CSVEPPQGSTDTQYF. CDR3 nucleotide sequence: TGCAGCGTTGAACCTCCCCAGGGCAGCACAGATACGCAGTATTTT.